This T cell receptor (beta chain) was identified during a study of control samples from healthy donors and cancer patients. The table came from immunoSEQ multiplex PCR; TCRdb's copy has only in-frame clones and leaves some out. The sample carries 150,000 or so clones, 90% to 95% recorded once. V gave up 6 bases and J gave up 2 bases, with 14 bases separating them. In germline, CDR1 is MNHNY, CDR2 SVGAGI (reference sequence). The CDR3 covers 14 residues. This receptor was obtained from a man aged 40-49 years in good health. The J gene is TRBJ2-7, the V gene TRBV6-6; D may match TRBD1 or TRBD2 (5 bases each). Sequenced sample: blood. The CDR3 spells CASSSGTITYEQYF. DNA for the CDR3: TGTGCCAGCAGCTCCGGGACCATAACCTACGAGCAGTACTTC.